One sample yielded the 14 T cell receptor beta chains listed below, sequenced in a study of CD8 T cells in Susac syndrome. It was with random hexamers that roughly 0.45 to 1 ug RNA was reverse transcribed. TCRdb re-derived calls from the immunoSEQ multiplex PCR reads in MiXCR, one entry per CDR3 protein. The data contain about 170,000 distinct CDR3 sequences, 85% to 95% of them singletons. The sample was CD4+ T cells from PBMCs. All receptors come from a human donor with multiple sclerosis.

The chain employs TRBV19 and TRBJ1-5; D is possibly TRBD1 (5 bases). V dropped 7 bases and J dropped 6 bases, with 16 bases sitting between them. Germline assignment: CDR1 LNHDA and CDR2 SQIVND (reference sequence). The CDR3 runs 14 residues. The CDR3 sequence: CASTPLPGRQPQHF. The DNA of the CDR3 is TGTGCCAGTACCCCCCTCCCGGGGCGTCAGCCCCAGCATTTT.

V gene TRBV10-1 combines with J gene TRBJ1-6, with D unresolved. CDR1 WNHNN and CDR2 SYGVQD come from the germline V gene (reference sequence). This CDR3 has 13 residues. V was trimmed by 3 bases and J by 10 bases, leaving 10 bases between them. The CDR3 bases are TGCGCCAGCAGTGAATTACGTGGGTCACCCCTCCACTTT. It specifies CASSELRGSPLHF.

The chain employs TRBV20-1 and TRBJ2-1; D is unresolved. This CDR3 is 15 amino acids long. The ends were cut back, 3 bases at V and 3 bases at J, with 15 bases in the middle. Germline V CDR1 and CDR2: DFQATT, SNEGSKA (reference sequence). DNA of the CDR3: TGCAGTGCTAGGCCTCTGGACCAGTTCTACAATGAGCAGTTCTTC. This sequence encodes CSARPLDQFYNEQFF.

V is TRBV30 and J is TRBJ1-3, with 8 bases that match TRBD1. Trimming removed 5 bases from V and 4 bases from J; junction bases left unmatched: 4. Per germline, CDR1 GTSNPN and CDR2 SVGIG (reference sequence). This CDR3 is built from 13 residues. This CDR3 reads CAWGGQEGNTIYF. In DNA, the CDR3 is TGTGCCTGGGGGGGACAGGAAGGAAACACCATATATTTT. Combining the CDR3 with reference TRBV30 and TRBJ1-3 gives the whole variable domain SQTIHQWPATLVQPVGSPLSLECTVEGTSNPNLYWYRQAAGRGLQLLFYSVGIGQISSEVPQNLSASRPQDRQFILSSKKLLLSDSGFYLCAWGGQEGNTIYFGEGSWLTVV.

The chain recombines TRBV18 with TRBJ1-1; D unclear. Looked up from germline, CDR1 is KGHSH and CDR2 is LQKENI. The length of the CDR3 is 16 residues. V lost 2 bases to trimming and J lost 3 bases, with 16 bases between them. CDR3 in DNA: TGTGCCAGCTCACCAAACGATCCGGCGACACACACTGAAGCTTTCTTT. It yields the protein CASSPNDPATHTEAFF.

The chain employs TRBV9 and TRBJ1-2; D is undetermined. The CDR3 sequence is 15 residues long. V was clipped by 0 bases and J by 6 bases, with 15 bases between them. From germline, CDR1 is SGDLS and CDR2 YYNGEE. CDR3 bases: TGTGCCAGCAGCGTAGACCCCGGGAAGGGTGATGGCTACACCTTC. It yields the protein CASSVDPGKGDGYTF.

V usage is TRBV7-3 and J usage is TRBJ1-1, with D hard to call. Germline V lookup: CDR1 SGHTA, CDR2 FQGTGA. The CDR3 consists of 13 residues. V lost 5 bases and J lost 1, with 8 bases in between. The DNA for the CDR3 is TGTGCCAGCAGCCCAGGCCCGAACACTGAAGCTTTCTTT. This gives the protein CASSPGPNTEAFF.

The V and J genes are TRBV7-2 and TRBJ2-7; no clear D. The V gene's germline CDR1 is SGHTA and CDR2 FQGNSA. V dropped 0 bases and J dropped 7 bases, with 10 bases sitting between them. This CDR3 has 13 amino acids. The CDR3 coding sequence is TGTGCCAGCAGCTTAGCCCACGAGTTGGAGCAGTACTTC. Amino acids: CASSLAHELEQYF.

As regards this clonotype: At one boundary the junction diverges from the germline segment, which might be a read error. V and J are TRBV27 and TRBJ2-4; tentatively, D is TRBD1 (5 bases). Germline V gene lookup returns CDR1 MNHEY and CDR2 SMNVEV (reference sequence). The CDR3 contains 11 residues. Here the CDR3 DNA reads TGTGCCAGCAGCCAGTTCAGGGTCCTCCACTTC. Its translation is CASSQFRVLHF.

This clonotype appeared a few times. The V gene is TRBV13, the J gene TRBJ2-7; 10 bases agree with TRBD1. Germline-derived CDR1 and CDR2 are PRHDT and FYEKMQ (reference sequence). V was clipped by 5 bases and J by 4 bases; unmatched bases: 8. CDR3 length: 15 amino acids. The CDR3 here is CASSPYAGQGYEQYF. Written as DNA, the CDR3 is TGTGCCAGCAGCCCCTACGCGGGACAGGGGTACGAGCAGTACTTC.

CDR3 DNA sequence: TGTGCCAGTTCCGACAGGGGCGACACAGATACGCAGTATTTT. Its translation is CASSDRGDTDTQYF. V and J are TRBV19 and TRBJ2-3; 8 nucleotides line up with TRBD1. The V segment lost 8 bases and the J segment 2 bases; nucleotides outside the gene matches: 6. The CDR3 length is 14 residues. Germline assignment: CDR1 LNHDA and CDR2 SQIVND (reference sequence).

This sequence joins TRBV20-1 and TRBJ2-1; D not resolved. Looked up from germline, CDR1 is DFQATT and CDR2 is SNEGSKA (reference sequence). V lost 1 base, J lost 0 bases, and 13 bases lay in between. There are 16 residues in the CDR3. In nucleotides, the CDR3 is TGCAGTGCTAGAGGAGGCGGAACGAGCTCCTACAATGAGCAGTTCTTC. It yields the protein CSARGGGTSSYNEQFF.

This clonotype was detected once. This sequence joins TRBV13 and TRBJ1-3, with TRBD1 matching over 7 bases. The CDR3 loop spans 14 amino acids. Looked up from germline, CDR1 is PRHDT and CDR2 is FYEKMQ (reference sequence). Trimming at V came to 6 bases and at J to 9 bases, leaving 11 bases not matched to a gene. This chain's CDR3 is CASRLMGQKSTIYF. In DNA form, the CDR3 reads TGTGCCAGCAGATTAATGGGACAGAAATCCACCATATATTTT.

This chain links TRBV12-3 or TRBV12-4 with TRBJ1-3, with 7 bases lining up with TRBD1. Losses at the gene ends were 5 bases for V and 0 bases for J; bases not matched to a gene: 7. The CDR3 has 16 amino acids. The chain's CDR3 is CASSRGDSHSGNTIYF. CDR3 sequence (DNA): TGTGCCAGCAGTCGAGGGGACAGTCACTCTGGAAACACCATATATTTT.